The 27 T cell receptor beta chains below were found in one sample sequenced in a study of regulatory T cells in long-lasting Graves disease. The TCR beta library used iRepertoire HTBI primers with Arm-PCR amplification of CDR3. Via MiXCR, TCRdb re-called the multiplex PCR reads, giving one row per CDR3 protein. The sample carries hundreds of thousands of distinct CDR3 sequences, about 32% recorded once. Time point described: persistent/refractory GD, antithyroid drugs over 5 years with positive TRAb. Researchers made the TCR library from RNA that was extracted from PBMCs. The sequenced sample was peripheral blood mononuclear cells (PBMCs), obtained when the disease was refractory, from a patient treated with antithyroid drugs. The receptors come from a female donor with Graves disease.

This rearrangement joins TRBV11-2 to TRBJ2-2, with D unclear. The ends were cut back, 1 base at V and 6 bases at J, with 6 bases in the middle. The CDR3 has 13 amino acids. Germline CDR1 and CDR2: SGHAT and FQNNGV. The CDR3 reads CASSLVLSGELFF. CDR3 in DNA: TGTGCCAGCAGCTTAGTTTTGTCCGGGGAGCTGTTTTTT. Full variable domain (missing parts from reference TRBV11-2 and TRBJ2-2): EAGVAQSPRYKIIEKRQSVAFWCNPISGHATLYWYQQILGQGPKLLIQFQNNGVVDDSQLPKDRFSAERLKGVDSTLKIQPAKLEDSAVYLCASSLVLSGELFFGEGSRLTVL.

The chain recombines TRBV5-1 with TRBJ1-2; D is possibly TRBD1 (5 bases). Trimming cost V 5 bases and J 3 bases, with 14 bases left between them. Germline V gene data show CDR1 as SGHRS and CDR2 as YFSETQ. This CDR3 has 14 residues. This CDR3 is CASRLRGTDYGYTF. CDR3 bases: TGCGCCAGCAGACTCCGGGGGACGGACTATGGCTACACCTTC.

J is TRBJ2-7 and V is TRBV6-2 or TRBV6-3; 7 bases agree with TRBD1. V gave up 5 bases and J gave up 4 bases; unmatched junction bases: 8. CDR3 length: 14 amino acids. Per germline, CDR1 MNHEY and CDR2 SVGEGT. Here the CDR3 DNA reads TGTGCCAGCAGTGCCGCGACAGGGAAATACGAGCAGTACTTC. As protein: CASSAATGKYEQYF.

The chain employs TRBV19 and TRBJ2-2, with 8 bases that match TRBD2. V lost 6 bases, J lost 10 bases, and 13 bases stayed unmatched. CDR3 length: 15 amino acids. Germline CDR1 is LNHDA and CDR2 is SQIVND (reference sequence). The CDR3 nucleotides read TGTGCCAGTAGGCAATCTCTGGCGGGAGGATCGGAGCTGTTTTTT. This gives the protein CASRQSLAGGSELFF.

This clonotype has only a few counts. The chain couples TRBV20-1 to TRBJ2-5; 8 nucleotides agree with TRBD1. Looked up from germline, CDR1 is DFQATT and CDR2 is SNEGSKA (reference sequence). CDR3 length equals 12 residues. The trim removed 6 bases at V and 6 bases at J, leaving 6 bases unmatched. For the CDR3, the DNA is TGCAGTGCAGACGGACAGGGTCAGACCCAGTACTTC. Its translation: CSADGQGQTQYF.

The rearrangement links TRBV7-9 to TRBJ2-7, with a possible D match to TRBD1 (6 bases). CDR3 length: 12 amino acids. V lost 7 bases, J lost 4 bases, and 11 bases lay in between. Germline V gives CDR1 SEHNR, CDR2 FQNEAQ (reference sequence). The CDR3 bases are TGTGCCAGCACAAGGACAGTATACGAGCAGTACTTC. Residues: CASTRTVYEQYF.

V usage is TRBV3-1 and J usage is TRBJ2-7; tentatively, D is TRBD2 (6 bases). Trimming removed 4 bases from V and 0 bases from J, with 13 bases in between. This CDR3 spans 15 amino acids. The germline V gene has CDR1 LGHDT and CDR2 YNNKEL (reference sequence). The DNA for the CDR3 is TGTGCCAGCAGCCCGGAAGCGGGCAGCTCCTACGAGCAGTACTTC. As protein: CASSPEAGSSYEQYF.

The chain is built from TRBV6-1 and TRBJ2-1; D unclear. CDR1 and CDR2 (germline): MNHNS, SASEGT. The V and J ends lost 6 bases and 6 bases respectively, with 9 bases between them. This CDR3 contains 12 residues. The CDR3 sequence: CASSLRRNEQFF. The CDR3 DNA reads as TGTGCCAGCAGCCTAAGACGCAATGAGCAGTTCTTC.

This clonotype was counted only a few times. The V and J genes are TRBV2 and TRBJ2-2; TRBD2 matches at 8 bases. Germline-derived CDR1 and CDR2 are SNHLY and FYNNEI. This CDR3 region has 17 residues. The V and J ends lost 4 bases and 0 bases, in that order; junction bases with no gene match: 7. The CDR3 reads CASSGLASTSNTGELFF. In DNA, the CDR3 is TGTGCCAGCAGTGGACTAGCGTCTACCTCGAACACCGGGGAGCTGTTTTTT.

The chain carries TRBV28 and TRBJ1-6, with 8 positions matching TRBD1. V gave up 10 bases and J gave up 4 bases; unmatched junction bases: 9. The germline CDR1 and CDR2 sequences are MDHEN and SYDVKM. The CDR3 sequence is 15 residues long. CDR3 amino acids: CATWDRPRYNSPLHF. The CDR3 coding sequence is TGTGCCACCTGGGACAGGCCCCGATATAATTCACCCCTCCACTTT. Based on the CDR3 plus reference TRBV28 and TRBJ1-6, the full variable domain is DVKVTQSSRYLVKRTGEKVFLECVQDMDHENMFWYRQDPGLGLRLIYFSYDVKMKEKGDIPEGYSVSREKKERFSLILESASTNQTSMYLCATWDRPRYNSPLHFGNGTRLTVT.

V usage is TRBV6-1 and J usage is TRBJ1-2, with D unclear. Germline CDR1 and CDR2: MNHNS and SASEGT. The CDR3 covers 13 residues. V was pared by 7 bases and J by 5 bases, with 14 bases between. CDR3 in amino acids: CASTIGPFYGYTF. CDR3 nucleotides: TGTGCCAGCACAATAGGGCCATTTTATGGCTACACCTTC.

This chain's CDR3 is CASRQRTENTGELFF. The CDR3 bases are TGTGCCAGCCGCCAACGGACTGAGAACACCGGGGAGCTGTTTTTT. This sequence joins TRBV9 and TRBJ2-2; weak D call: TRBD2 (5 bases). The V and J ends lost 7 bases and 1 base respectively, with 14 bases between them. The CDR3 consists of 15 residues. The V gene's germline CDR1 is SGDLS and CDR2 YYNGEE.

This clonotype was seen a handful of times. The chain uses TRBV30 and TRBJ1-1; no clear D. From germline, CDR1 is GTSNPN and CDR2 SVGIG (reference sequence). V was clipped by 0 bases and J by 1 base, with 15 bases between them. The CDR3 consists of 16 residues. The CDR3 here is CAWSVLTVSQNTEAFF. The CDR3 nucleotides read TGTGCCTGGAGTGTATTGACGGTCAGCCAGAACACTGAAGCTTTCTTT.

This sequence joins TRBV27 and TRBJ2-1, with unresolved D. This CDR3 is 14 amino acids long. Trimming removed 4 bases at V and 4 bases at J, with 11 bases between. CDR1 MNHEY and CDR2 SMNVEV come from the germline V gene (reference sequence). Written as DNA, the CDR3 is TGTGCCAGCAGTTACCAGGATCAATACAATGAGCAGTTCTTC. Amino acid sequence: CASSYQDQYNEQFF.

The gene calls are TRBV3-1 and TRBJ2-2, with unresolved D. The V end was cut by 1 base, the J end by 7 bases, with 4 bases between. Germline CDR1 and CDR2: LGHDT and YNNKEL (reference sequence). The CDR3 is made up of 12 amino acids. The CDR3 region is CASSQANGELFF. The CDR3 DNA is TGTGCCAGCAGCCAAGCCAACGGGGAGCTGTTTTTT.

This chain joins TRBV9 and TRBJ1-5; D is ambiguous. The CDR3 consists of 14 residues. Germline assignment: CDR1 SGDLS and CDR2 YYNGEE. The germline V and J ends were trimmed by 10 bases and 4 bases, with 18 bases remaining between them. This chain's CDR3 is CARNTRERNQPQHF. The CDR3 DNA is TGTGCCCGCAACACCCGGGAGAGAAATCAGCCCCAGCATTTT.

The chain carries TRBV5-1 and TRBJ2-5; possible D gene TRBD2, 6 bases. With 2 bases removed from V and 4 bases from J, the gap between germline ends came to 15 bases. The V gene's germline CDR1 is SGHRS and CDR2 YFSETQ. This CDR3 has 15 residues. As DNA, the CDR3 is TGCGCCAGCAGCTTCGGCCAGGGAGGACGAGAGACCCAGTACTTC. It codes for CASSFGQGGRETQYF. The entire variable domain, with the rest obtained from reference TRBV5-1 and TRBJ2-5, is as follows: KAGVTQTPRYLIKTRGQQVTLSCSPISGHRSVSWYQQTPGQGLQFLFEYFSETQRNKGNFPGRFSGRQFSNSRSEMNVSTLELGDSALYLCASSFGQGGRETQYFGPGTRLLVL.

This clonotype was seen at least ten times. The junction does not match germline at one end; this may be a read error. The chain combines TRBV12-3 or TRBV12-4 with TRBJ1-1, with 7 bases aligning to TRBD1. The length of the CDR3 is 14 residues. CDR3 protein: CASSLGGLNTEAFF. CDR3 nucleotide sequence: TGTGCCAGCAGCTTAGGGGGCCTGAACACTGAAGCTTTCTTT.

This clonotype was recorded a few times. The chain is built from TRBV20-1 and TRBJ2-7; D possibly corresponds to TRBD1 (5 bases). V was cut by 3 bases and J by 2 bases, with 11 bases left in between. Germline CDR1 reads DFQATT; CDR2 reads SNEGSKA (reference sequence). The CDR3 sequence is 13 residues long. The CDR3 DNA reads TGCAGTGCTAGTCCGGACACGGCCTACGAGCAGTACTTC. Its protein is CSASPDTAYEQYF.

The table lists this clonotype with a few counts. The chain links TRBV7-9 to TRBJ1-1, with D perhaps TRBD1 (6 bases). This CDR3 is 15 amino acids long. In germline, CDR1 is SEHNR, CDR2 FQNEAQ (reference sequence). V lost 4 bases, J lost 4 bases, and 16 bases lay in between. This chain's CDR3 is CASSSKGGPGTEAFF. The CDR3 bases are TGTGCCAGCAGCTCGAAAGGGGGGCCGGGCACTGAAGCTTTCTTT.

This chain links TRBV6-1 with TRBJ2-5, with 16 positions matching TRBD2. The CDR3 contains 18 residues. The germline V gene has CDR1 MNHNS and CDR2 SASEGT. The ends lost 6 bases at V and 4 bases at J; junction bases unmatched: 11. The CDR3 reads CASRSSGTSGRGGETQYF. The CDR3 bases are TGTGCCAGCAGGTCCTCCGGGACTAGCGGGAGGGGGGGAGAGACCCAGTACTTC.

The chain recombines TRBV7-9 with TRBJ1-2, with D hard to call. CDR1 and CDR2 (germline): SEHNR, FQNEAQ (reference sequence). Trimming shortened V by 5 bases and J by 9 bases, and 16 bases separated the two germline ends. The CDR3 is 13 amino acids. CDR3 in DNA: TGTGCCAGCAGCGGTGGGAGCTATGGTAGCTACACCTTC. Amino acid sequence: CASSGGSYGSYTF. Full variable domain (missing parts from reference TRBV7-9 and TRBJ1-2): DTGVSQNPRHKITKRGQNVTFRCDPISEHNRLYWYRQTLGQGPEFLTYFQNEAQLEKSRLLSDRFSAERPKGSFSTLEIQRTEQGDSAMYLCASSGGSYGSYTFGSGTRLTVV.

The chain is built from TRBV29-1 and TRBJ1-2, with D perhaps matching TRBD1 (6 bases). From germline, CDR1 is SQVTM and CDR2 ANQGSEA. CDR3 length equals 16 residues. Trimming took off 3 bases at V and 0 bases at J, with 17 bases between the two ends. This CDR3 is CSVDLMGHGANYGYTF. Written as DNA, the CDR3 is TGCAGCGTTGACTTAATGGGACACGGAGCTAACTATGGCTACACCTTC.

The chain recombines TRBV10-3 with TRBJ2-7; D possibly corresponds to TRBD2 (8 bases). The CDR3 is 12 amino acids. V was pared by 10 bases and J by 5 bases, with 15 bases between. The germline CDR1 and CDR2 sequences are ENHRY and SYGVKD. CDR3 loop: CATRGRGDEQYF. CDR3 DNA sequence: TGTGCCACGAGGGGGCGGGGGGACGAGCAGTACTTC.

This clonotype was counted a few times. A junction boundary mismatches the germline segment, possibly from a read error. This sequence joins TRBV12-3 or TRBV12-4 and TRBJ2-1, with TRBD1 identical over 7 bases. This CDR3 region has 12 residues. The CDR3 loop reads CASSGSDRVSVF. The CDR3 nucleotides are TGTGCCAGCAGCGGGTCTGACAGGGTCTCGGTCTTC.

The rearrangement uses TRBV2 and TRBJ1-5; 7 nucleotides line up with TRBD1. Germline CDR1 is SNHLY and CDR2 is FYNNEI. V lost 5 bases to trimming and J lost 5 bases; unmatched junction nucleotides: 15. The CDR3 runs 17 residues. The DNA of the CDR3 is TGTGCCAGCAGTCGGGTCAGGGGGTCTTTTTCGGATCAGCCCCAGCATTTT. Translation gives CASSRVRGSFSDQPQHF.

The gene calls are TRBV29-1 and TRBJ2-5; D might be TRBD1 (6 bases). This CDR3 spans 14 amino acids. The V and J ends lost 4 bases and 5 bases respectively, with 17 bases between them. Germline V gene data show CDR1 as SQVTM and CDR2 as ANQGSEA. The chain's CDR3 is CSVVGQGLDETQYF. The CDR3 DNA is TGCAGCGTTGTTGGCCAGGGGCTGGACGAGACCCAGTACTTC. The whole variable domain, filled in from reference TRBV29-1 and TRBJ2-5, reads SAVISQKPSRDICQRGTSLTIQCQVDSQVTMMFWYRQQPGQSLTLIATANQGSEATYESGFVIDKFPISRPNLTFSTLTVSNMSPEDSSIYLCSVVGQGLDETQYFGPGTRLLVL.